Following are 10 T cell receptor beta chains from one sample sequenced in a study of shared clonotypes between healthy human individuals (dated by TCRdb to 2020 to 2021). Receptor libraries were prepared by the immunoSEQ multiplex PCR assay. TCRdb re-hosts the immuneACCESS table, in-frame sequences only. Its copies lack some clones; in the studies checked, an unresolved V gene accounts for under half of them, and the cause for the rest is not known. The sample table contains 2.3 million or so clones; only one count was recorded for approximately 93% of them. The top ten constitute 0.39% of the sample. Sequencing used naive CD4+ T cells from PBMCs. Interpreted using the paper, the cell subset or site label stands for: CD45RA+ positively selected. These receptors were obtained from a man aged 18 to 29 in good health. Some clones in this sample may be carry-over from other donors' samples.

This rearrangement joins TRBV5-5 to TRBJ1-5; 9 nucleotides line up with TRBD1. The V segment lost 4 bases and the J segment 0 bases; nucleotides outside the gene matches: 5. Germline V gene lookup returns CDR1 SGHKS and CDR2 YYEKEE (reference sequence). This CDR3 spans 16 amino acids. DNA for the CDR3: TGTGCCAGCAGCCCCGGGACAGGGTATAGCAATCAGCCCCAGCATTTT. It yields the protein CASSPGTGYSNQPQHF.

The chain links TRBV11-2 to TRBJ2-3; no firm D call. The CDR3 totals 13 residues. V was shortened by 0 bases and J by 8 bases, with 9 bases between the two germline ends. Germline CDR1 reads SGHAT; CDR2 reads FQNNGV. CDR3 sequence reads: CASSLDAVGTQYF. CDR3 nucleotides: TGTGCCAGCAGCTTAGATGCGGTTGGTACGCAGTATTTT.

V usage is TRBV28 and J usage is TRBJ2-2; D unresolved. The CDR3 loop spans 14 amino acids. Looked up from germline, CDR1 is MDHEN and CDR2 is SYDVKM. The V gene lost 5 bases and the J gene lost 5 bases, with 12 bases spanning the gap. CDR3 DNA sequence: TGTGCCAGCAGTCCATGGGCAGGTACCGGGGAGCTGTTTTTT. Translated, it gives CASSPWAGTGELFF. The entire variable domain, with the rest obtained from reference TRBV28 and TRBJ2-2, is as follows: DVKVTQSSRYLVKRTGEKVFLECVQDMDHENMFWYRQDPGLGLRLIYFSYDVKMKEKGDIPEGYSVSREKKERFSLILESASTNQTSMYLCASSPWAGTGELFFGEGSRLTVL.

This clone was counted once. The junction differs from germline at one of its ends, possibly a read error. The chain combines TRBV5-1 with TRBJ1-1, with a tentative D call TRBD1 (5 bases). The CDR3 loop spans 15 amino acids. Germline CDR1 is SGHRS and CDR2 is YFSETQ. The CDR3 nucleotides read TGCGCCAGCAGTTTGGCCCCTACGGGGGGCACTGAAGCTTTCTTT. Amino acids: CASSLAPTGGTEAFF.

The J gene is TRBJ1-1, the V gene TRBV7-7, with D uncertain. The germline V gene has CDR1 SSHAT and CDR2 FNYEAQ (reference sequence). The V end was cut by 6 bases, the J end by 5 bases, with 7 bases between. The CDR3 is 11 residues long. CDR3 DNA: TGTGCCAGCAGTAAGCTGACTGAAGCTTTCTTT. Its protein product is CASSKLTEAFF.

J is TRBJ2-5 and V is TRBV9; weak D call: TRBD1 (5 bases). The CDR3 has 15 amino acids. Deletions cut 1 base from V and 1 base from J, with 11 bases between. Germline CDR1 SGDLS, CDR2 YYNGEE. The DNA of the CDR3 is TGTGCCAGCAGCGTAACCCCAGGGCTCCAAGAGACCCAGTACTTC. It is translated as CASSVTPGLQETQYF.

This chain links TRBV6-4 with TRBJ1-4; D is undetermined. Germline V gives CDR1 MRHNA, CDR2 SNTAGT. V lost 10 bases to trimming and J lost 0 bases, with 12 bases between them. The CDR3 length is 14 residues. CDR3: CATPDGATNEKLFF. The CDR3, as DNA: TGTGCCACCCCGGACGGAGCAACTAATGAAAAACTGTTTTTT.

The chain is built from TRBV15 and TRBJ1-5, with D uncertain. This CDR3 has 14 amino acids. V was pared by 5 bases and J by 4 bases, with 12 bases between. CDR1 and CDR2 (germline): LNHNV, YYDKDF (reference sequence). CDR3 loop: CATSQRSLNQPQHF. Written as DNA, the CDR3 is TGTGCCACCAGCCAAAGATCCCTTAATCAGCCCCAGCATTTT. Based on the CDR3 plus reference TRBV15 and TRBJ1-5, the full variable domain is DAMVIQNPRYQVTQFGKPVTLSCSQTLNHNVMYWYQQKSSQAPKLLFHYYDKDFNNEADTPDNFQSRRPNTSFCFLDIRSPGLGDTAMYLCATSQRSLNQPQHFGDGTRLSIL.

The chain recombines TRBV7-9 with TRBJ1-2, with 9 nucleotides matching TRBD1. Germline loops: CDR1 SEHNR, CDR2 FQNEAQ (reference sequence). The CDR3 sequence is 17 residues long. V was clipped by 0 bases and J by 4 bases; unmatched bases: 9. CDR3 region: CASSLASGTGFGYGYTF. CDR3 nucleotides: TGTGCCAGCAGCTTAGCGTCAGGGACAGGGTTTGGCTATGGCTACACCTTC.

A word on this clone: At the DNA level, this CDR3 is encoded by other sequences in the same sample as well. The V call is TRBV4-1, the J call TRBJ1-5, with D uncertain. The germline V gene has CDR1 MGHRA and CDR2 YSYEKL. The CDR3 sequence is 12 residues long. Deletions cut 1 base from V and 4 bases from J, with 2 bases between. The CDR3 loop is CASSQGNQPQHF. The DNA for the CDR3 is TGCGCCAGCAGCCAAGGGAATCAGCCCCAGCATTTT.